This TCR beta chain was observed in a study of early stage breast cancer tumors. Germline CDR1 and CDR2: MNHNS and SASEGT. This CDR3 region has 14 residues. V lost 4 bases and J lost 0, with 9 bases in between. Repertoires were generated with immunoSEQ multiplex PCR, while TCRdb's copy carries only in-frame clones and drops some. The table records approximately 54,000 clones, around four fifths of them present only once. This clone was seen a handful of times. This receptor was taken from a person aged 35 to 50 with breast cancer. V and J are TRBV6-1 and TRBJ1-1; no clear D. Sequencing was done on a sample of blood. CDR3 sequence: CASSGIPLNTEAFF. CDR3 nucleotides: TGTGCCAGCAGTGGAATACCATTGAACACTGAAGCTTTCTTT.